These 13 T cell receptor beta chains were all obtained from the same sample, sequenced in a study of human T cells and chemical hapten exposure. TCRdb independently ran MiXCR on the RACE reads; one entry per CDR3 protein. The sample shows 65,000 to 95,000 distinct CDR3 sequences, 8.5% to 9.5% of them seen only once. Time point here: healthy volunteer bleed at 6 weeks. Before extraction, the whole blood was not fractionated, and total RNA was taken from it. The sequenced material came from whole blood. Receptors originate from a female donor in good health. Some clones in this sample may be carry-over from other donors' samples.

This clonotype occurred many times. The chain joins TRBV6-5 to TRBJ2-7; TRBD1 might be the D (5 bases). Germline V gives CDR1 MNHEY, CDR2 SVGAGI. The ends were cut back, 2 bases at V and 12 bases at J, with 20 bases in the middle. This CDR3 spans 14 amino acids. The CDR3 nucleotides are TGTGCCAGCAGTTACACCGACAGAGATCCTTTTCTGTACTTC. Protein: CASSYTDRDPFLYF.

This clonotype occurred many times. V and J are TRBV12-3 or TRBV12-4 and TRBJ2-6; the match to TRBD1 covers 7 bases. The CDR3 length is 15 residues. Trimming took 5 bases from V and 3 from J; bases not matched to a gene: 4. CDR3 nucleotides: TGTGCCAGCAGTGCAAGGACAGGTGGGGCCAACGTCCTGACTTTC. Its protein is CASSARTGGANVLTF.

This clonotype was seen at least ten times. This CDR3 is CASSPIQRGWLEEKLFF. The CDR3 DNA is TGTGCCAGCAGCCCTATCCAAAGGGGGTGGTTGGAAGAAAAACTGTTTTTT. The chain employs TRBV7-6 and TRBJ1-4; D might be TRBD1 (6 bases). Per the germline V gene, CDR1 is SGHVS and CDR2 is FNYEAQ. The CDR3 spans 17 residues. V was shortened by 5 bases and J by 8 bases, with 24 bases between the two germline ends.

Ten or more counts support this clonotype. Possible read error: a much larger clone is one base away. The chain couples TRBV4-3 to TRBJ2-7; D may be TRBD1 (6 bases). The length of the CDR3 is 15 residues. V was pared by 3 bases and J by 5 bases, with 17 bases between. Germline lookup yields CDR1 LGHNA and CDR2 YSLEER. As DNA, the CDR3 is TGCGCCAGCAGCCAGGCGGTAGGACAGCCTGACGAGCAGTACTTC. Its translation: CASSQAVGQPDEQYF.

This clonotype was seen repeatedly, ten times or more. The rearrangement joins TRBV19 to TRBJ2-6, with 9 bases aligning to TRBD1. Germline trimming cut 5 bases from V and 2 bases from J; bases unmatched to any gene: 7. Germline CDR1 is LNHDA and CDR2 is SQIVND (reference sequence). CDR3 size: 17 residues. This CDR3 reads CASSPGQGLAGANVLTF. CDR3 sequence (DNA): TGTGCCAGTAGTCCGGGACAGGGTTTAGCTGGGGCCAACGTCCTGACTTTC.

The table lists this clonotype with a few counts. The chain joins TRBV6-1 to TRBJ1-2; D not resolved. V was clipped by 7 bases and J by 1 base, with 13 bases between them. The CDR3 length is 14 residues. Germline CDR1 MNHNS, CDR2 SASEGT. The DNA of the CDR3 is TGTGCCAGCACGAGGGCAGGCCTTAACTATGGCTACACCTTC. This sequence encodes CASTRAGLNYGYTF.

V usage is TRBV7-9 and J usage is TRBJ2-7, with D tentatively TRBD1 (6 bases). From germline, CDR1 is SEHNR and CDR2 FQNEAQ (reference sequence). V shed 4 bases and J shed 0 bases, with 16 bases lying between them. The CDR3 covers 16 residues. CDR3 bases: TGTGCCAGCAGCTCGGACAGAGGCGACAGCTCCTACGAGCAGTACTTC. It is translated as CASSSDRGDSSYEQYF.

J is TRBJ1-1 and V is TRBV6-5; D not resolved. Germline-derived CDR1 and CDR2 are MNHEY and SVGAGI. Deletions cut 1 base from V and 2 bases from J, with 11 bases between. There are 15 residues in the CDR3. The CDR3 DNA reads TGTGCCAGCAGTTACTTATCCGGGCTTAACACTGAAGCTTTCTTT. Protein: CASSYLSGLNTEAFF.

This clonotype occurred many times. This chain links TRBV20-1 with TRBJ2-5; 7 bases fit TRBD2. This CDR3 contains 15 residues. V was pared by 4 bases and J by 3 bases, with 11 bases of the junction left unmatched. Germline V gives CDR1 DFQATT, CDR2 SNEGSKA (reference sequence). The CDR3 here is CSANDPLLAEETQYF. The CDR3, as DNA: TGCAGTGCTAACGACCCTCTCCTAGCGGAAGAGACCCAGTACTTC.

The V and J genes are TRBV6-1 and TRBJ2-3, with 8 bases identical to TRBD1. The CDR3 runs to 15 residues. Germline assignment: CDR1 MNHNS and CDR2 SASEGT. The V and J ends lost 2 bases and 4 bases, in that order; junction bases with no gene match: 5. The CDR3 reads CASSERDRWSDTQYF. In DNA, the CDR3 is TGTGCCAGCAGTGAAAGGGACAGGTGGTCAGATACGCAGTATTTT.

This clonotype was seen at least ten times. This chain joins TRBV6-2 or TRBV6-3 and TRBJ1-1; no clear D gene. The CDR3 extends over 14 amino acids. Germline CDR1 is MNHEY and CDR2 is SVGEGT. The ends were cut back, 5 bases at V and 1 base at J, with 11 bases in the middle. CDR3 sequence reads: CASSPDGENTEAFF. CDR3 bases: TGTGCCAGCAGTCCGGATGGGGAGAACACTGAAGCTTTCTTT.

The V and J genes are TRBV6-5 and TRBJ1-2; unclear D gene. CDR3 size: 13 residues. V lost 0 bases and J 5 bases, leaving 7 bases between the germline ends. Germline assignment: CDR1 MNHEY and CDR2 SVGAGI. The CDR3 loop is CASSYSTGYGYTF. DNA for the CDR3: TGTGCCAGCAGTTACTCGACTGGTTATGGCTACACCTTC.

This clonotype was seen many times. The CDR3 sequence: CASSFSGTLRTEAFF. CDR3 bases: TGTGCCAGCAGCTTCTCAGGGACCCTGCGGACTGAAGCTTTCTTT. The chain recombines TRBV7-9 with TRBJ1-1, with D possibly being TRBD1 (5 bases). This CDR3 comprises 15 residues. Deletions cut 3 bases from V and 5 bases from J, with 16 bases between. Germline V lookup: CDR1 SEHNR, CDR2 FQNEAQ (reference sequence).